Listed here is a single T cell receptor beta chain. This entry is derived from a study of TIL therapy for anti-PD-1-resistant metastatic lung cancer. Across the study: Tumors had a median PD-L1 proportion score of approximately 6.4%. Most patients had lung adenocarcinoma.

Time point described: pre-treatment sample, taken before nivolumab and TIL therapy. Adults with stage 4 NSCLC were enrolled in a phase I trial. The immunoSEQ assay was v3. Each library reached 2 million or so read pairs, or about 5-6.5 million at deep level. TCRdb's table, derived via immunoSEQ multiplex PCR, lists solely in-frame clones and lacks some. Here the sample spans 35,000 to 55,000 clones, about 80% being singletons. Trimming took 1 base from V and 4 from J, leaving 4 bases between them. The germline V gene encodes CDR1 GTSNPN and CDR2 SVGIG (reference sequence). This CDR3 has 12 residues. This clonotype was sampled from a man between 65 and 85 years old with non-small cell lung cancer. V usage is TRBV30 and J usage is TRBJ2-2; D is unresolved. The sample consisted of blood, taken at baseline. CDR3 DNA: TGTGCCTGGAGTGGGGGCACCGGGGAGCTGTTTTTT. Translation gives CAWSGGTGELFF.